What follows is one T cell receptor (beta chain) and its context. The CDR3 totals 13 residues. Trimming cost V 3 bases and J 6 bases, with 12 bases left between them. CDR1 LNHDA and CDR2 SQIVND come from the germline V gene (reference sequence). The sample is drawn from a study of blood T cell repertoires in COVID-19. Generated by immunoSEQ multiplex PCR, the TCRdb table keeps only in-frame clones and is missing some. The data show around 15,000 clones, with around nine tenths seen just once and more than 4% held by the top ten. The sequencing input was peripheral blood. This chain joins TRBV19 and TRBJ2-7; D is possibly TRBD2 (5 bases). This receptor was obtained from a man between 60 and 70 years old with active COVID-19. The CDR3 loop is CASSMRVEREQYF. CDR3 nucleotide sequence: TGTGCCAGTAGTATGCGGGTCGAGCGCGAGCAGTACTTC.